The rows below give T cell receptor beta chains drawn from one sample of a study of cytomegalovirus exposure and HLA in healthy donors. Profiled with immunoSEQ multiplex PCR; TCRdb holds only in-frame clones, not every one. The sample carries 120,000 to 150,000 clones, 80% to 90% recorded once. The source material was PBMCs. Receptors were obtained from a man younger than 30 in good health and CMV-seropositive. Each CDR3 is given with its conserved first and last residue. The order of the fields is J gene, D gene, clone size, V gene, CDR3 DNA, CDR3 protein. A D gene is named only where the DNA matches it firmly. Size is omitted from some rows. Given values are once, few, many or a class for expanded clones.

j_call: TRBJ2-3; d_call: TRBD2; clone_size: NA; v_call: TRBV30; cdr3_nt: TGTGCCTGGAATACCGGACTAGCGGGAGATACGCAGTATTTT; cdr3_aa: CAWNTGLAGDTQYF
j_call: TRBJ2-3; d_call: NA; clone_size: NA; v_call: TRBV18; cdr3_nt: TGTGCCAGCTCCCCCCTCGGGGGGCAGGAGGGTACGCAGTATTTT; cdr3_aa: CASSPLGGQEGTQYF
j_call: TRBJ1-4; d_call: TRBD1; clone_size: NA; v_call: TRBV4-1; cdr3_nt: TGCGCCAGCAGCCAAGGACAGGGGAAAATGGAAAAACTGTTTTTT; cdr3_aa: CASSQGQGKMEKLFF
j_call: TRBJ1-4; d_call: TRBD1; clone_size: few; v_call: TRBV5-1; cdr3_nt: TGCGCCAGCAGTCGACAGGGGCCGGAGGAAAAACTGTTTTTT; cdr3_aa: CASSRQGPEEKLFF
j_call: TRBJ1-1; d_call: TRBD1; clone_size: NA; v_call: TRBV7-9; cdr3_nt: TGTGCCAGCAGCTTAGTGACAGGGGCAGCCGAAGCTTTCTTT; cdr3_aa: CASSLVTGAAEAFF
j_call: TRBJ1-1; d_call: NA; clone_size: NA; v_call: TRBV5-1; cdr3_nt: TGCGCCAGCAGCTTGTCGGCATTTGAGGGCACTGAAGCTTTCTTT; cdr3_aa: CASSLSAFEGTEAFF
j_call: TRBJ1-1; d_call: TRBD1; clone_size: NA; v_call: TRBV5-1; cdr3_nt: TGCGCCAGCAGCTGGACAGGGGGAAACACTGAAGCTTTCTTT; cdr3_aa: CASSWTGGNTEAFF
j_call: TRBJ2-1; d_call: TRBD1; clone_size: NA; v_call: TRBV6-1; cdr3_nt: TGTGCCAGCAGGGCGACAGGGGCTGAGCAGTTCTTC; cdr3_aa: CASRATGAEQFF
j_call: TRBJ1-1; d_call: TRBD1; clone_size: once; v_call: TRBV7-8; cdr3_nt: TGTGCCAGCAGCTCAGGGACAGGCTTTGAAGCTTTCTTT; cdr3_aa: CASSSGTGFEAFF
j_call: TRBJ1-3; d_call: NA; clone_size: NA; v_call: TRBV7-2; cdr3_nt: TGTGCCAGCAGCCTACAGGGACCTGTTGGAAACACCATATATTTT; cdr3_aa: CASSLQGPVGNTIYF
j_call: TRBJ1-5; d_call: NA; clone_size: NA; v_call: TRBV27; cdr3_nt: TGTGCCAGCAGTTTAGAGACCCGACAGGACAATCAGCCCCAGCATTTT; cdr3_aa: CASSLETRQDNQPQHF
j_call: TRBJ1-4; d_call: NA; clone_size: NA; v_call: TRBV30; cdr3_nt: TGTGCCTGGAGGGGTCCGGCGGCCTCAGAAAAACTGTTTTTT; cdr3_aa: CAWRGPAASEKLFF
j_call: TRBJ1-5; d_call: NA; clone_size: NA; v_call: TRBV19; cdr3_nt: TGTGCCAGTAGTATAGATCGGGCAGGGAACCAGCCCCAGCATTTT; cdr3_aa: CASSIDRAGNQPQHF
j_call: TRBJ2-7; d_call: NA; clone_size: NA; v_call: TRBV23-1; cdr3_nt: TGCGAGGGGTTCGGGGGACGGAGCTCCTACGAGCAGTACTTC; cdr3_aa: CEGFGGRSSYEQYF
j_call: TRBJ2-1; d_call: TRBD2; clone_size: NA; v_call: TRBV10-3; cdr3_nt: TGTGCCATCAGTGGGGCAGCGGGGAACAATGAGCAGTTCTTC; cdr3_aa: CAISGAAGNNEQFF
j_call: TRBJ2-5; d_call: TRBD1; clone_size: NA; v_call: TRBV11-2; cdr3_nt: TGTGCCAGCAGTCCACAGGGGGTGCAGGAGACCCAGTACTTC; cdr3_aa: CASSPQGVQETQYF
j_call: TRBJ1-1; d_call: NA; clone_size: once; v_call: TRBV15; cdr3_nt: TGTGCCACCAGCAGGGAAACGGGGGGGCGGGACACTGAAGCTTTCTTT; cdr3_aa: CATSRETGGRDTEAFF
j_call: TRBJ1-4; d_call: TRBD1; clone_size: NA; v_call: TRBV6-1; cdr3_nt: TGTGCCAGCAGTGGGTGGGACAGCAGTTATAATGAAAAACTGTTTTTT; cdr3_aa: CASSGWDSSYNEKLFF
j_call: TRBJ2-7; d_call: NA; clone_size: NA; v_call: TRBV12-1; cdr3_nt: TGTGCCAGCAGCCCAGGCGGGACTCTCTGCACCTACGAGCAGTACTTC; cdr3_aa: CASSPGGTLCTYEQYF
j_call: TRBJ1-1; d_call: TRBD1; clone_size: NA; v_call: TRBV5-6; cdr3_nt: TGTGCCAGCAGCCCGGACAGGGGGCACACTGAAGCTTTCTTT; cdr3_aa: CASSPDRGHTEAFF
j_call: TRBJ1-1; d_call: NA; clone_size: NA; v_call: TRBV7-8; cdr3_nt: TGTGCCAGCAGCTTAGAACGGATGGAGTCCGGGGCTTTCTTT; cdr3_aa: CASSLERMESGAFF
j_call: TRBJ1-2; d_call: NA; clone_size: NA; v_call: TRBV5-4; cdr3_nt: TGTGCCAGCATGGGGGGGGACTATGGCTACACCTTC; cdr3_aa: CASMGGDYGYTF
j_call: TRBJ1-2; d_call: TRBD1; clone_size: NA; v_call: TRBV7-9; cdr3_nt: TGTGCCAGCAGCTCAGCGACAGGGGTCTATGGCTACACCTTC; cdr3_aa: CASSSATGVYGYTF
j_call: TRBJ2-7; d_call: NA; clone_size: NA; v_call: TRBV7-9; cdr3_nt: TGTGCCAGCAGCTCTCTCGGGGGGCAGTACTTC; cdr3_aa: CASSSLGGQYF
j_call: TRBJ2-3; d_call: TRBD2; clone_size: NA; v_call: TRBV19; cdr3_nt: TGTGCCAGTAGTATAGGGACTAGCGGACCCACAGATACGCAGTATTTT; cdr3_aa: CASSIGTSGPTDTQYF
j_call: TRBJ2-2; d_call: TRBD2; clone_size: NA; v_call: TRBV6-6; cdr3_nt: TGTGCCAGCCGTCAGGGGACTAGCGCCGGGGAGCTGTTTTTT; cdr3_aa: CASRQGTSAGELFF
j_call: TRBJ1-5; d_call: TRBD1; clone_size: once; v_call: TRBV19; cdr3_nt: TGTGCCAGTAGTCCTGACAGGGTCCGCCAGCCCCAGCATTTT; cdr3_aa: CASSPDRVRQPQHF
j_call: TRBJ1-5; d_call: NA; clone_size: NA; v_call: TRBV19; cdr3_nt: TGTGCCAGTAACCGCCTTGAGAGCAATCAGCCCCAGCATTTT; cdr3_aa: CASNRLESNQPQHF
j_call: TRBJ2-3; d_call: NA; clone_size: NA; v_call: TRBV6-5; cdr3_nt: TGTGCCAGCAGTAGAACAGGGACAGATACGCAGTATTTT; cdr3_aa: CASSRTGTDTQYF
j_call: TRBJ2-2; d_call: NA; clone_size: NA; v_call: TRBV7-8; cdr3_nt: TGTGCCAGCAGCTTAACAGGGAGCACCGGGGAGCTGTTTTTT; cdr3_aa: CASSLTGSTGELFF
j_call: TRBJ2-7; d_call: TRBD1; clone_size: NA; v_call: TRBV2; cdr3_nt: TGTGCCAGCAGGGACAGGGGGTCTACCTACGAGCAGTACTTC; cdr3_aa: CASRDRGSTYEQYF
j_call: TRBJ2-2; d_call: NA; clone_size: NA; v_call: TRBV28; cdr3_nt: TGTGCCAGCACGCGGACTATCACCGGGGAGCTGTTTTTT; cdr3_aa: CASTRTITGELFF
j_call: TRBJ1-5; d_call: NA; clone_size: NA; v_call: TRBV19; cdr3_nt: TGTGCCAGTATGGGGATTGGAGGGGGCAATCAGCCCCAGCATTTT; cdr3_aa: CASMGIGGGNQPQHF
j_call: TRBJ2-1; d_call: TRBD2; clone_size: NA; v_call: TRBV7-8; cdr3_nt: TGTGCCAGCAGCTCCGAGGGACTAGTCCAGACTGAGCAGTTCTTC; cdr3_aa: CASSSEGLVQTEQFF
j_call: TRBJ2-3; d_call: TRBD2; clone_size: NA; v_call: TRBV7-9; cdr3_nt: TGTGCCAGCAGCCGGGGACTAGTCACAGATACGCAGTATTTT; cdr3_aa: CASSRGLVTDTQYF
j_call: TRBJ1-2; d_call: TRBD1; clone_size: NA; v_call: TRBV29-1; cdr3_nt: TGCAGCGTTATTGGACAGGGGCGACCTAACTATGGCTACACCTTC; cdr3_aa: CSVIGQGRPNYGYTF
j_call: TRBJ2-7; d_call: TRBD2; clone_size: NA; v_call: TRBV5-6; cdr3_nt: TGTGCCAGCGCCGCTCCAGGGCGGGGGACCTACGAGCAGTACTTC; cdr3_aa: CASAAPGRGTYEQYF
j_call: TRBJ1-4; d_call: NA; clone_size: NA; v_call: TRBV6-5; cdr3_nt: TGTGCCAGCAGTCTCGGGAGGAGGAATGAAAAACTGTTTTTT; cdr3_aa: CASSLGRRNEKLFF
j_call: TRBJ1-1; d_call: NA; clone_size: NA; v_call: TRBV14; cdr3_nt: TGTGCCAGCAGCCAAGAAATCAGGTTGAGTTATACTGAAGCTTTCTTT; cdr3_aa: CASSQEIRLSYTEAFF
j_call: TRBJ2-1; d_call: NA; clone_size: few; v_call: TRBV6-1; cdr3_nt: TGTGCCAGCAGTGAACCCTCCGGGAGCAACTTCTTC; cdr3_aa: CASSEPSGSNFF
j_call: TRBJ1-1; d_call: NA; clone_size: NA; v_call: TRBV7-7; cdr3_nt: TGTGCCAGCAGCTCCTCCTTAAACACTGAAGCTTTCTTT; cdr3_aa: CASSSSLNTEAFF
j_call: TRBJ2-7; d_call: TRBD1; clone_size: once; v_call: TRBV5-6; cdr3_nt: TGTGCCAGCAGCTTCGGGACAGGGTACGAGCAGTACTTC; cdr3_aa: CASSFGTGYEQYF
j_call: TRBJ2-3; d_call: NA; clone_size: NA; v_call: TRBV6-1; cdr3_nt: TGTGCCAGCAGCCGAACCCAGTACACAGATACGCAGTATTTT; cdr3_aa: CASSRTQYTDTQYF
j_call: TRBJ1-2; d_call: NA; clone_size: NA; v_call: TRBV27; cdr3_nt: TGTGCCAGCAGTTATGGGGCTGGGGACTATGGCTACACCTTC; cdr3_aa: CASSYGAGDYGYTF
j_call: TRBJ1-6; d_call: TRBD1; clone_size: NA; v_call: TRBV28; cdr3_nt: TGTGCCAGCAGTTTTGACAGGGAGAGTTCACCCCTCCACTTT; cdr3_aa: CASSFDRESSPLHF
j_call: TRBJ1-5; d_call: NA; clone_size: NA; v_call: TRBV19; cdr3_nt: TGTGCCAGTAGTTCCCAGGACACCTTCTATCAGCCCCAGCATTTT; cdr3_aa: CASSSQDTFYQPQHF
j_call: TRBJ1-6; d_call: TRBD1; clone_size: NA; v_call: TRBV5-1; cdr3_nt: TGCGCCAGCAGCCCGGGGGACAGGAGCAATTCACCCCTCCACTTT; cdr3_aa: CASSPGDRSNSPLHF
j_call: TRBJ1-1; d_call: NA; clone_size: NA; v_call: TRBV5-6; cdr3_nt: TGTGCCAGCAGCACCGGGACTGTAATGTTTACTGAAGCTTTCTTT; cdr3_aa: CASSTGTVMFTEAFF
j_call: TRBJ1-2; d_call: NA; clone_size: few; v_call: TRBV9; cdr3_nt: TGTGCCAGCAGCGTAGAGGGGCAGGGCTATGGCTACACCTTC; cdr3_aa: CASSVEGQGYGYTF
j_call: TRBJ1-6; d_call: TRBD1; clone_size: few; v_call: TRBV5-1; cdr3_nt: TGCGCCAGCAGCCTAGCGAACAGGGGCAGTGACCTCCACTTT; cdr3_aa: CASSLANRGSDLHF
j_call: TRBJ1-5; d_call: TRBD1; clone_size: NA; v_call: TRBV27; cdr3_nt: TGTGCCAGCAGTTTTCGCGGACAGGGCGTCCAGCATTTT; cdr3_aa: CASSFRGQGVQHF